Described below is a single T cell receptor beta chain sequence and its context. The antigen this receptor binds is unknown. The input lacks base qualities; no much larger clone sits a single base away. The sample comes from a study of blood T cell repertoires in COVID-19 (dated by TCRdb to about 2020). As for the study more broadly: Samples from collaborators originated in the United States, Italy and Spain and spanned both the acute and convalescent phases of COVID-19. Where available, HLA class I and class II types were taken from metadata supplied by the sample provider and were not determined by assay-based typing. The material from the prospective study consisted of cDNA or gDNA derived from T cells, B-cell-depleted T cells, or PBMCs. The samples were drawn from the first 160 participants of the ongoing ImmuneRACE study and from 950 to 1,500 subjects provided by 6 global collaborators. The repertoires were released in a freely available public database intended as a resource for research on the immune response to SARS-CoV-2. Sample metadata almost always included a de-identified subject ID, COVID-19 status, age in years and sex. Deeply sampled blood TCRbeta repertoires from subjects exposed to, actively infected with, or recovered from COVID-19 were included in the dataset. What the study reported, not specific to this receptor: Clinical and demographic metadata were provided uncurated, with the amount varying by source and participant.

One collaborating source in Seattle enrolled patients during active infection and followed them longitudinally through the course of disease. The collaborating institutions used their own protocols to collect whole blood in K2EDTA tubes. For TCRbeta analysis, collaborator samples were shipped as frozen whole blood, as isolated PBMCs, or as DNA extracted from either sample type. The immunoSEQ Assay, a bias-controlled multiplex PCR, was used to amplify TCRbeta CDR3 regions from genomic DNA. On the study's bioinformatics: Nucleated cell counts per sample were estimated from amplification of reference gene primers within the assay. To quantify the absolute abundance of each unique TCRbeta CDR3 rearrangement, sequence reads were collapsed and filtered. Productive Simpson clonality was computed per sample as the square root of Simpson's diversity index over productive rearrangements. As stored in TCRdb, this immuneACCESS dataset retains in-frame rearrangements with V and J assigned. A fraction of the clones does not appear; measured against another copy, unresolved V genes explain less than half of the discrepancy, and the remainder lacks a known reason. That table furnishes V, J and clone size, whereas the DNA furnished D and trimming. Present in this sample are a few hundred thousand clones, roughly nine tenths of which were seen just once. Of the sample, 2.5% to 3.5% is held by the ten largest clones.

CDR1 and CDR2, per the germline V gene (reference sequence), are DFQATT and SNEGSKA. There are 11 amino acids in the CDR3, from cysteine to phenylalanine inclusive. The entry retains the CDR3 DNA only, 33 bases that are in frame from base 1. Specimen: peripheral blood. This sequence was found in a woman between 25 and 40 years old with COVID-19, enrolled during active disease. The chain is assembled from TRBV20-1 and TRBJ1-1; TRBD1 matches 8 bases in the middle. The sequenced DNA is TGCAGACTAAGACAGGGGACTGAAGCTTTCTTT. Translation gives CRLRQGTEAFF.